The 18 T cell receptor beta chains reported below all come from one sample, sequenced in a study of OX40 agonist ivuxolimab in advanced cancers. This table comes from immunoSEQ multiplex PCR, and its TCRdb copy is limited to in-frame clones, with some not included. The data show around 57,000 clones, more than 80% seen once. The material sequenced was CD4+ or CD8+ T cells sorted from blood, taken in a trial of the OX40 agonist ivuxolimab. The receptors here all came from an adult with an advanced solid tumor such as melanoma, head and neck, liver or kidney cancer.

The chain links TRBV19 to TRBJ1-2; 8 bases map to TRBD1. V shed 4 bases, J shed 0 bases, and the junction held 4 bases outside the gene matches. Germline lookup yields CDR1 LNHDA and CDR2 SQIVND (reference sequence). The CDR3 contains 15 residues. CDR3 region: CASSTRTGPNYGYTF. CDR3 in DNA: TGTGCCAGTAGTACCCGGACAGGGCCTAACTATGGCTACACCTTC.

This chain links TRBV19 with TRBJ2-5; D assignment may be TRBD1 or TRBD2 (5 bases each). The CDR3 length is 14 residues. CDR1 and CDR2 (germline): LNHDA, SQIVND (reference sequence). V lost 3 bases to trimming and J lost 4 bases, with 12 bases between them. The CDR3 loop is CASSIGGRGETQYF. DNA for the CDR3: TGTGCCAGTAGTATTGGGGGAAGGGGAGAGACCCAGTACTTC.

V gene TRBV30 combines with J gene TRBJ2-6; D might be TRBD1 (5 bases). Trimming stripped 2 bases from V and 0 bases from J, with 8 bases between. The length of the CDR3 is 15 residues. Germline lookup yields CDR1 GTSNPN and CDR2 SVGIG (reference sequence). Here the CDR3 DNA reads TGTGCCTGGAGTTCAGGGAACTCTGGGGCCAACGTCCTGACTTTC. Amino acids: CAWSSGNSGANVLTF.

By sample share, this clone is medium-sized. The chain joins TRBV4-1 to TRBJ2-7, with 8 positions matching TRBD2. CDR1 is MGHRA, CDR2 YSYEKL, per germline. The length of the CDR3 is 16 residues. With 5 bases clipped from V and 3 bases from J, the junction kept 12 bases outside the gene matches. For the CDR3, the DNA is TGCGCCAGCAGCGGTCCCCGGGAGGGCCGAGACTACGAGCAGTACTTC. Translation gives CASSGPREGRDYEQYF.

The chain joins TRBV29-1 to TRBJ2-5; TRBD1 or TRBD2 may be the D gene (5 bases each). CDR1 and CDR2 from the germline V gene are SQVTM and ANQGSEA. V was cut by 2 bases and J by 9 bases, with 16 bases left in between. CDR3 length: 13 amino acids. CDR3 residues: CSVEPRDVDPQYF. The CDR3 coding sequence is TGCAGCGTTGAACCTCGGGACGTAGATCCCCAGTACTTC.

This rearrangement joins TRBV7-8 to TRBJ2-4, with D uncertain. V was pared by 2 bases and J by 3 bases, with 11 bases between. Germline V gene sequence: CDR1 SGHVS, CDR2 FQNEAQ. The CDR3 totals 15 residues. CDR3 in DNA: TGTGCCAGCAGCTTAATGGGGATGGGCAAAAACATTCAGTACTTC. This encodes CASSLMGMGKNIQYF.

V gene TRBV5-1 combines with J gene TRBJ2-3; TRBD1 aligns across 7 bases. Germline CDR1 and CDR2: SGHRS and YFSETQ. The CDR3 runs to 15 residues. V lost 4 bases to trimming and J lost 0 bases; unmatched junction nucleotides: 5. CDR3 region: CASSPDRASTDTQYF. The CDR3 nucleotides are TGCGCCAGCAGCCCTGACAGGGCCAGCACAGATACGCAGTATTTT.

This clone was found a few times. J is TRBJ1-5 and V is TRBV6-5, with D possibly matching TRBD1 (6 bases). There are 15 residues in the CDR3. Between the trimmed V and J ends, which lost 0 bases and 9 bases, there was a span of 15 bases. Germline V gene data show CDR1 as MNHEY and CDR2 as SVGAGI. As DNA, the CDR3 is TGTGCCAGCAGTTACTCAACCCCGGACAGCACGCCCCAGCATTTT. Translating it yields CASSYSTPDSTPQHF.

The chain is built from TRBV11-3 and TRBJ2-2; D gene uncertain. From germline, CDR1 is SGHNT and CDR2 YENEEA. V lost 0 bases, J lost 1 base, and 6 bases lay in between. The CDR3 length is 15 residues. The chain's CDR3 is CASSLDAGNTGELFF. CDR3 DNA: TGTGCCAGCAGCTTAGATGCAGGGAACACCGGGGAGCTGTTTTTT.

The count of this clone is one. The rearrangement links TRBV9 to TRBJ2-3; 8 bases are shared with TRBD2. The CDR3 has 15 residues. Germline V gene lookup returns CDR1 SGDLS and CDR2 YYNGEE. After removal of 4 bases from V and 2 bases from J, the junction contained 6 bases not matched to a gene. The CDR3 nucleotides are TGTGCCAGCAGCATGAGCGGGAGATACACAGATACGCAGTATTTT. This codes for CASSMSGRYTDTQYF. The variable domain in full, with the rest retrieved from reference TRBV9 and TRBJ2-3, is DSGVTQTPKHLITATGQRVTLRCSPRSGDLSVYWYQQSLDQGLQFLIQYYNGEERAKGNILERFSAQQFPDLHSELNLSSLELGDSALYFCASSMSGRYTDTQYFGPGTRLTVL.

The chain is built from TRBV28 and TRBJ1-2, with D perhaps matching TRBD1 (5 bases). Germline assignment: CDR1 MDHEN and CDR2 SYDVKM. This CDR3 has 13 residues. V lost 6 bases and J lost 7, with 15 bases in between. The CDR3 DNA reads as TGTGCCAGCAGACGACAGCTCCGCAGTGGCTACACCTTC. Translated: CASRRQLRSGYTF.

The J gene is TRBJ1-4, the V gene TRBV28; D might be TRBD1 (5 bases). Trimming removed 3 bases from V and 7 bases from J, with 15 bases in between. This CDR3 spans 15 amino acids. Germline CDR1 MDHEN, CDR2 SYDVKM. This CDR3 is CASSFRQGGSEKLFF. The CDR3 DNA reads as TGTGCCAGCAGTTTCCGGCAGGGCGGGAGTGAAAAACTGTTTTTT. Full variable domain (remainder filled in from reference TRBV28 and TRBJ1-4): DVKVTQSSRYLVKRTGEKVFLECVQDMDHENMFWYRQDPGLGLRLIYFSYDVKMKEKGDIPEGYSVSREKKERFSLILESASTNQTSMYLCASSFRQGGSEKLFFGSGTQLSVL.

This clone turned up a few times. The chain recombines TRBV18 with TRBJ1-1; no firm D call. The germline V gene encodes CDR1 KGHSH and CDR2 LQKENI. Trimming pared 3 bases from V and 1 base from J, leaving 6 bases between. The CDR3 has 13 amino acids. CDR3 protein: CASSPLRNTEAFF. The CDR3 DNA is TGTGCCAGCTCACCCTTGCGGAACACTGAAGCTTTCTTT.

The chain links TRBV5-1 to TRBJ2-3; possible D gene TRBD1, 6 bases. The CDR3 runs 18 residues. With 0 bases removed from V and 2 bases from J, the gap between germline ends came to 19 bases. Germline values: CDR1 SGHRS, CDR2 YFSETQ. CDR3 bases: TGCGCCAGCAGCTTGGTGTCAAACCTAGGGGGATCCACAGATACGCAGTATTTT. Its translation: CASSLVSNLGGSTDTQYF.

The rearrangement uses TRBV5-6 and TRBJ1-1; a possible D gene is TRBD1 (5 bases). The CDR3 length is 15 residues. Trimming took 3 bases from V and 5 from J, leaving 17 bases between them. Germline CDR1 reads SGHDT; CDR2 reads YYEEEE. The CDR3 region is CASSSRGRPGTEAFF. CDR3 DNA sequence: TGTGCCAGCAGCTCAAGGGGACGGCCGGGGACTGAAGCTTTCTTT. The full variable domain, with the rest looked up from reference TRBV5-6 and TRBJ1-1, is DAGVTQSPTHLIKTRGQQVTLRCSPKSGHDTVSWYQQALGQGPQFIFQYYEEEERQRGNFPDRFSGHQFPNYSSELNVNALLLGDSALYLCASSSRGRPGTEAFFGQGTRLTVV.

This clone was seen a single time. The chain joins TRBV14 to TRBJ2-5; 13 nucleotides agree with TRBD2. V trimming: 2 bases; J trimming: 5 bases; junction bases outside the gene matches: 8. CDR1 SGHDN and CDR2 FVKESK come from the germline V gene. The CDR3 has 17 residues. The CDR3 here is CASSQPRTSGSLETQYF. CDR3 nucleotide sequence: TGTGCCAGCAGCCAACCCAGGACTAGCGGGAGCTTGGAGACCCAGTACTTC.

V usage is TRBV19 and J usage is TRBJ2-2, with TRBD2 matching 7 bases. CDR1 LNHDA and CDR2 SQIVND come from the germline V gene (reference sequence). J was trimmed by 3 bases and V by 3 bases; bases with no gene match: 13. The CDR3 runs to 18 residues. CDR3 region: CASSIYGGSTFDTGELFF. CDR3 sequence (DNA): TGTGCCAGTAGTATTTACGGCGGGAGTACATTTGACACCGGGGAGCTGTTTTTT.

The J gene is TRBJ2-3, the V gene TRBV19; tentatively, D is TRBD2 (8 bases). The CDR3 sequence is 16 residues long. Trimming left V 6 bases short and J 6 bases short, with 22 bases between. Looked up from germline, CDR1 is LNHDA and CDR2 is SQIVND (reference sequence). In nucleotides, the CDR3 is TGTGCCAGTAGCCCCACAGGGGCGGGAGGTGTGGATACGCAGTATTTT. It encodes CASSPTGAGGVDTQYF.